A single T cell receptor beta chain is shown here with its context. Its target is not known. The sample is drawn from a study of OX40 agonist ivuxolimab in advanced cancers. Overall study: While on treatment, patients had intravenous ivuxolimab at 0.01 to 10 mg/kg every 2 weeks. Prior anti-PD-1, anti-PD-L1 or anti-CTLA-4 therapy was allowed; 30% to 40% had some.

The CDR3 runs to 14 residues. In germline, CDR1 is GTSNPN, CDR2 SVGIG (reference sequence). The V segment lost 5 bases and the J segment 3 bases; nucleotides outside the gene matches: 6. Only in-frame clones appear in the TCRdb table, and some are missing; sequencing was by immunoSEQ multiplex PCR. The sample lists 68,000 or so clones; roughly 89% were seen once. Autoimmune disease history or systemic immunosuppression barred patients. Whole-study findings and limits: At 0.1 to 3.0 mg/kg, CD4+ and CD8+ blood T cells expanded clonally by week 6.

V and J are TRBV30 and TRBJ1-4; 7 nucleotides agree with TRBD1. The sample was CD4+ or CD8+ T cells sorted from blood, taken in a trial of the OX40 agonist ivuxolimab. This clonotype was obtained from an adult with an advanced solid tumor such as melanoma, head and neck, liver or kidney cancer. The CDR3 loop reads CAWAQGVPNEKLFF. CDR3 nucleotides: TGTGCCTGGGCGCAGGGGGTCCCTAATGAAAAACTGTTTTTT.